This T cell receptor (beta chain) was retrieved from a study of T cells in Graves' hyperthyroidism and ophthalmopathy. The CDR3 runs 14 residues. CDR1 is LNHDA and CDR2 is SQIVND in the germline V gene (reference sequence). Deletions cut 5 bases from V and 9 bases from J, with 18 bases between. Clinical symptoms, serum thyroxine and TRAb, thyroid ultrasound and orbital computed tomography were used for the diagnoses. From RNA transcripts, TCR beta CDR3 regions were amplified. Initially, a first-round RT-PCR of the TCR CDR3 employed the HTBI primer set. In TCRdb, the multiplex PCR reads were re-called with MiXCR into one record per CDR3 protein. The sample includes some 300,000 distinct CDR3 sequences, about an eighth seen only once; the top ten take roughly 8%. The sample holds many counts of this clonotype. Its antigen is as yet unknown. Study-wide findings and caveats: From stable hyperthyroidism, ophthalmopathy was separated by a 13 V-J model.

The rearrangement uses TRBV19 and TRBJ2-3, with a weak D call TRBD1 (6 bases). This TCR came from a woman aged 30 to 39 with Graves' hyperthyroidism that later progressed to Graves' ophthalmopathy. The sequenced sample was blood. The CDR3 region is CASSLDSLIGTQYF. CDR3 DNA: TGTGCCAGTAGTTTGGACAGCCTGATAGGCACGCAGTATTTT.